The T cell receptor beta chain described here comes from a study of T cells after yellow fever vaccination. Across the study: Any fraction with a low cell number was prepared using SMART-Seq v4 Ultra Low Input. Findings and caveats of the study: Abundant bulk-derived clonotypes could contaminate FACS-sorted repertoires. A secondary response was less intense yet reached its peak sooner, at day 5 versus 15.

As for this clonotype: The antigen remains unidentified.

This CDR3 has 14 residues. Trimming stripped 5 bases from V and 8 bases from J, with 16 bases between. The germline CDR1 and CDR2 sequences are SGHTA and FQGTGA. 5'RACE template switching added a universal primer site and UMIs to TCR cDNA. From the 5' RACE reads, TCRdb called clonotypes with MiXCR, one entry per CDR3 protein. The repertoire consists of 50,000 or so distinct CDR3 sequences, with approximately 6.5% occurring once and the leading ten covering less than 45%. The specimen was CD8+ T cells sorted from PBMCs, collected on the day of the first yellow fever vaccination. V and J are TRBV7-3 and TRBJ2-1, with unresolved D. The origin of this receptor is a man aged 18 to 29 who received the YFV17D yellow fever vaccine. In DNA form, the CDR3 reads TGTGCCAGCAGCCCTGAGCCCGTACTGGATGAGCAGTTCTTC. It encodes CASSPEPVLDEQFF. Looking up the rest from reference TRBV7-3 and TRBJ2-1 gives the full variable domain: GAGVSQTPSNKVTEKGKYVELRCDPISGHTALYWYRQSLGQGPEFLIYFQGTGAADDSGLPNDRFFAVRPEGSVSTLKIQRTERGDSAVYLCASSPEPVLDEQFFGPGTRLTVL.